A selection of T cell receptor beta chains follows, all from one sample in a study of patients and donors after allogeneic stem cell transplantation. TCRdb independently ran MiXCR on the RT-PCR reads; one entry per CDR3 protein. The sample shows about 410,000 distinct CDR3 sequences, roughly 16% of them seen only once. The sample comprised blood, either unsorted or a sorted T cell fraction (not recorded which). The source of these receptors is a human donor who was either an allogeneic HSCT recipient or a stem cell or donor lymphocyte infusion donor (not recorded which). It is not recorded whose cells these are; they may come from a transplant donor. The CDR3 runs from the conserved cysteine through the conserved F or W.

CDR3aa	v_gene	j_gene	len
CASSSQQVDYGYTF	TRBV7-2	TRBJ1-2	14
CASSQANTQYF	TRBV4-3	TRBJ2-3	11
CASSLIGYGYTF	TRBV4-1	TRBJ1-2	12
CASSQEGVGNSPLHF	TRBV4-3	TRBJ1-6	15
CASSESGTGVSGANVLTF	TRBV6-1	TRBJ2-6	18
CSVRIAGLETQYF	TRBV20-1	TRBJ2-5	13
CASREGARSGANVLTF	TRBV6-2/TRBV6-3	TRBJ2-6	16
CASTPARDTFYGYTF	TRBV19	TRBJ1-2	15
CASSPGPENTIYF	TRBV5-1	TRBJ1-3	13
CASRINSPLHF	TRBV2	TRBJ1-6	11
CASSLVETETNEKLFF	TRBV5-6	TRBJ1-4	16
CASSQATSGGAKNIQYF	TRBV4-2	TRBJ2-4	17
CASSVGVAGSYEQYF	TRBV9	TRBJ2-7	15
CASSETDPSNQPQHF	TRBV2	TRBJ1-5	15
CASSPWQGALGANVLTF	TRBV18	TRBJ2-6	17
CASSHRPGNNQPQHF	TRBV6-2/TRBV6-3	TRBJ1-5	15
CASRPGQEGGYGYTF	TRBV6-1	TRBJ1-2	15
CASSWGPEETQYF	TRBV3-1	TRBJ2-5	13
CASSLAGGFKETQYF	TRBV7-6	TRBJ2-5	15
CASSSPGTGRYEQYF	TRBV5-4	TRBJ2-7	15
CASIDRGPSDNQPQHF	TRBV19	TRBJ1-5	16
CASSLARNSGGREQYF	TRBV5-4	TRBJ2-7	16
CASRTAGGNEQFF	TRBV12-3/TRBV12-4	TRBJ2-1	13
CASRFWRNPTGEQFF	TRBV11-2	TRBJ2-1	15
CASSSSLAGLGTQYF	TRBV5-1	TRBJ2-3	15
CASSQVGAGPGANVLTF	TRBV4-2	TRBJ2-6	17
CASSVRGNELGYGYTF	TRBV9	TRBJ1-2	16
CAWGLGGSGANVLTF	TRBV30	TRBJ2-6	15
CASSPSPVWPGANVLTF	TRBV6-1	TRBJ2-6	17
CSGGWTGAVGTEAFF	TRBV29-1	TRBJ1-1	15
CASSESRLKTYEQYF	TRBV2	TRBJ2-7	15
CASSELHVQSGEQFF	TRBV25-1	TRBJ2-1	15
CAWRGVATDTQYF	TRBV30	TRBJ2-3	13
CASSFRKARADTQYF	TRBV7-2	TRBJ2-3	15
CSASAGTMNTEAFF	TRBV20-1	TRBJ1-1	14
CASSLDRNEKLFF	TRBV7-9	TRBJ1-4	13
CASSLGPAGQETQYF	TRBV5-1	TRBJ2-5	15
CASSGLVMGNEQFF	TRBV9	TRBJ2-1	14
CSVLRDTKQETQYF	TRBV29-1	TRBJ2-5	14
CASSLQIGVGVTEAFF	TRBV18	TRBJ1-1	16